The 29 T cell receptor beta chains reported below all come from one sample, sequenced in a study of human T cells and chemical hapten exposure. From the RACE reads, TCRdb called clonotypes with MiXCR, one entry per CDR3 protein. The sample includes roughly 130,000 distinct CDR3 sequences, approximately 9.5% seen only once; the top ten take approximately 2%. Time point reported: healthy volunteer bleed at 2 weeks. Before extraction, the whole blood was not fractionated, and total RNA was taken from it. The sample comprised whole blood. The receptor set was obtained from a male donor in good health. Some clones in this sample may be carry-over from other donors' samples.

The chain uses TRBV12-5 and TRBJ2-7; D is unclear. The germline CDR1 and CDR2 sequences are LGHNT and FRNRAP. The CDR3 sequence is 12 residues long. V was pared by 4 bases and J by 2 bases, with 6 bases between. The CDR3 coding sequence is TGTGCTAGTGGTTCGGGTACCTACGAGCAGTACTTC. Its protein is CASGSGTYEQYF.

This clonotype was observed many times. The gene calls are TRBV12-3 or TRBV12-4 and TRBJ1-4; D gene unclear. V gave up 5 bases and J gave up 7 bases, with 11 bases separating them. CDR3 length: 13 amino acids. CDR3 sequence reads: CASSGPRGEKLFF. The CDR3 DNA sequence: TGTGCCAGCAGTGGACCGAGAGGTGAAAAACTGTTTTTT.

The chain employs TRBV5-1 and TRBJ2-5, with D tentatively TRBD1 (6 bases). CDR1 and CDR2 (germline): SGHRS, YFSETQ. There are 18 residues in the CDR3. Trimming cost V 2 bases and J 2 bases, with 22 bases left between them. The CDR3 DNA reads TGCGCCAGCAGCTTAACCCCCGTGGGACAAGGATTTCAAGAGACCCAGTACTTC. Translation gives CASSLTPVGQGFQETQYF.

This clonotype was seen ten or more times. V is TRBV6-2 or TRBV6-3 and J is TRBJ1-5; 10 bases map to TRBD1. Trimming cost V 4 bases and J 5 bases; bases outside gene matches: 11. Germline CDR1 is MNHEY and CDR2 is SVGEGT. The CDR3 contains 17 residues. The CDR3 spells CASSFKGTGAFYQPQHF. For the CDR3, the DNA is TGTGCCAGCAGTTTTAAAGGGACAGGGGCGTTTTATCAGCCCCAGCATTTT.

V usage is TRBV15 and J usage is TRBJ2-1; possible D gene TRBD1, 6 bases. This CDR3 has 13 amino acids. Deletions cut 8 bases from V and 5 bases from J, with 13 bases between. CDR1 is LNHNV, CDR2 YYDKDF, per germline (reference sequence). CDR3 in amino acids: CATEGERNNEQFF. DNA for the CDR3: TGTGCCACCGAGGGGGAAAGGAACAATGAGCAGTTCTTC.

This clonotype came up a few times. The chain uses TRBV15 and TRBJ2-3; no reliable D call. The length of the CDR3 is 16 residues. Germline CDR1 LNHNV, CDR2 YYDKDF (reference sequence). V was shortened by 0 bases and J by 0 bases, with 10 bases between the two germline ends. The CDR3 region has the DNA TGTGCCACCAGCAGAGATCATGCGTTAAGCACAGATACGCAGTATTTT. Its translation: CATSRDHALSTDTQYF.

This clonotype was recorded a few times. This chain connects TRBV20-1 to TRBJ1-2; 10 bases align to TRBD1. This CDR3 contains 14 residues. The V gene end was trimmed by 2 bases and the J gene end by 8 bases; junction bases not matched to a gene: 8. Germline CDR1 and CDR2: DFQATT and SNEGSKA (reference sequence). CDR3 region: CSARTSGTGVGYTF. DNA of the CDR3: TGCAGTGCTAGAACGTCCGGGACAGGGGTCGGCTACACCTTC.

The rearrangement links TRBV20-1 to TRBJ2-3; D is possibly TRBD1 or TRBD2 (5 bases each). The CDR3 length is 13 residues. V was trimmed by 1 base and J by 4 bases, leaving 9 bases between them. The germline V gene has CDR1 DFQATT and CDR2 SNEGSKA (reference sequence). The CDR3 protein is CSARVGVADTQYF. CDR3 nucleotide sequence: TGCAGTGCTAGAGTGGGGGTTGCAGATACGCAGTATTTT.

The V and J genes are TRBV5-6 and TRBJ2-7, with D perhaps matching TRBD1 (7 bases). The germline V and J ends were trimmed by 0 bases and 3 bases, with 16 bases remaining between them. The CDR3 runs 16 residues. Germline values: CDR1 SGHDT, CDR2 YYEEEE. The CDR3 DNA sequence: TGTGCCAGCAGCTTGGACCGCGGGGACAGAAGCTACGAGCAGTACTTC. Amino acid sequence: CASSLDRGDRSYEQYF.

This clonotype came up many times. The chain uses TRBV6-4 and TRBJ2-6, with D uncertain. V shed 0 bases and J shed 1 base, with 7 bases lying between them. The CDR3 consists of 16 residues. Germline assignment: CDR1 MRHNA and CDR2 SNTAGT. The CDR3 DNA reads as TGTGCCAGCAGTGACTCGAAAGGGTCTGGGGCCAACGTCCTGACTTTC. The encoded protein is CASSDSKGSGANVLTF.

This clonotype has a handful of counts. The chain has TRBV6-1 and TRBJ1-5; the D gene is possibly TRBD1 (6 bases). V was trimmed by 8 bases and J by 0 bases, leaving 17 bases between them. Germline CDR1 is MNHNS and CDR2 is SASEGT. The CDR3 is 16 amino acids. CDR3 DNA sequence: TGTGCCAGCTTCAACTTCGGGACATTTAGCAATCAGCCCCAGCATTTT. This codes for CASFNFGTFSNQPQHF.

This clonotype was found many times. The chain uses TRBV7-9 and TRBJ1-5; D gene uncertain. Germline V gene data show CDR1 as SEHNR and CDR2 as FQNEAQ (reference sequence). The CDR3 extends over 12 amino acids. V dropped 2 bases and J dropped 7 bases, with 6 bases sitting between them. This chain's CDR3 is CASSLQDQPQHF. Written as DNA, the CDR3 is TGTGCCAGCAGCTTACAGGACCAGCCCCAGCATTTT.

The genes are TRBV7-9 and TRBJ2-1; TRBD2 agrees at 8 bases. CDR1 and CDR2 from the germline V gene are SEHNR and FQNEAQ (reference sequence). The CDR3 contains 15 residues. V lost 5 bases and J lost 6; bases outside the gene matches: 9. The CDR3 sequence: CASSPASGPSNEQFF. The CDR3 DNA reads as TGTGCCAGCAGCCCGGCTAGCGGGCCAAGCAATGAGCAGTTCTTC.

This clonotype was recorded a few times. This sequence joins TRBV27 and TRBJ1-2, with 11 bases matching TRBD1. This CDR3 comprises 15 residues. Germline V gene sequence: CDR1 MNHEY, CDR2 SMNVEV (reference sequence). V lost 5 bases and J lost 3; bases outside the gene matches: 5. This chain's CDR3 is CASSPRTGGDYGYTF. CDR3 DNA sequence: TGTGCCAGCAGTCCCCGGACAGGGGGCGACTATGGCTACACCTTC.

CDR3 sequence (DNA): TGTGCCACCAGAACGACGGACAGGGTATTCAATGAGCAGTTCTTC. Encoded protein: CATRTTDRVFNEQFF. The genes are TRBV15 and TRBJ2-1; TRBD1 matches at 8 bases. J lost 6 bases, V lost 6 bases, and 10 bases had no gene match. Germline V gene lookup returns CDR1 LNHNV and CDR2 YYDKDF (reference sequence). CDR3 length: 15 residues.

This clonotype was recorded many times. The rearrangement uses TRBV19 and TRBJ1-1; no definite D call. Per the germline V gene, CDR1 is LNHDA and CDR2 is SQIVND (reference sequence). Trimming left V 3 bases short and J 1 base short, with 6 bases between. This CDR3 has 13 residues. CDR3 sequence reads: CASSINGNTEAFF. As DNA, the CDR3 is TGTGCCAGTAGTATCAACGGGAACACTGAAGCTTTCTTT.

At least ten counts were recorded for this clonotype. This chain uses TRBV7-7 with TRBJ2-1, with TRBD1 matching over 8 bases. Germline V gene lookup returns CDR1 SSHAT and CDR2 FNYEAQ (reference sequence). The CDR3 sequence is 14 residues long. Germline trimming cut 5 bases from V and 3 bases from J; bases unmatched to any gene: 3. CDR3 in DNA: TGTGCCAGCAGCAAGACAGGGGTCTACAATGAGCAGTTCTTC. Protein product: CASSKTGVYNEQFF. The complete variable domain, with remaining parts taken from reference TRBV7-7 and TRBJ2-1, reads GAGVSQSPRYKVTKRGQDVTLRCDPISSHATLYWYQQALGQGPEFLTYFNYEAQPDKSGLPSDRFSAERPEGSISTLTIQRTEQRDSAMYRCASSKTGVYNEQFFGPGTRLTVL.

This chain uses TRBV18 with TRBJ1-1; unclear D gene. V was pared by 5 bases and J by 3 bases, with 13 bases between. The CDR3 runs to 14 residues. CDR1 and CDR2 from the germline V gene are KGHSH and LQKENI. This CDR3 reads CASSTAVGHTEAFF. In DNA, the CDR3 is TGTGCCAGCTCAACGGCCGTAGGGCACACTGAAGCTTTCTTT.

This clonotype was found a few times. The J gene is TRBJ2-3, the V gene TRBV5-1; D not certain. The CDR3 has 13 residues. Trimming pared 1 base from V and 6 bases from J, leaving 9 bases between. Germline V gives CDR1 SGHRS, CDR2 YFSETQ. The chain's CDR3 is CASSLTPADTQYF. In DNA form, the CDR3 reads TGCGCCAGCAGCTTGACTCCTGCGGATACGCAGTATTTT.

V usage is TRBV6-5 and J usage is TRBJ2-1; 10 nucleotides align to TRBD2. Trimming at V came to 1 base and at J to 6 bases, leaving 3 bases not matched to a gene. The CDR3 contains 15 residues. Germline CDR1 reads MNHEY; CDR2 reads SVGAGI. CDR3 DNA sequence: TGTGCCAGCAGTTACTGGTCTAGCGGGGGCAATGAGCAGTTCTTC. It codes for CASSYWSSGGNEQFF.

The V and J genes are TRBV7-6 and TRBJ2-1, with no clear D. Germline V CDR1 and CDR2: SGHVS, FNYEAQ. V lost 8 bases to trimming and J lost 3 bases, with 14 bases between them. The CDR3 length is 14 residues. The CDR3 bases are TGTGCCAGCTCTAAGACCTCTTACTACAATGAGCAGTTCTTC. This encodes CASSKTSYYNEQFF.

The sample holds many counts of this clonotype. The chain has TRBV20-1 and TRBJ2-5, with D perhaps matching TRBD1 (5 bases). The CDR3 has 14 residues. Germline loops: CDR1 DFQATT, CDR2 SNEGSKA (reference sequence). The V and J ends lost 6 bases and 5 bases respectively, with 19 bases between them. CDR3 DNA: TGCAGTGCCTACCCGACACCCCCAGGGGAGACCCAGTACTTC. It encodes CSAYPTPPGETQYF.

The chain has TRBV5-5 and TRBJ1-1; D is perhaps TRBD1 (6 bases). Trimming removed 2 bases from V and 1 base from J, with 12 bases in between. Germline V lookup: CDR1 SGHKS, CDR2 YYEKEE (reference sequence). This CDR3 has 15 amino acids. CDR3 DNA: TGTGCCAGCAGCTTTTATGACAGGAGGAACACTGAAGCTTTCTTT. Translating gives CASSFYDRRNTEAFF. Full variable domain (remainder filled in from reference TRBV5-5 and TRBJ1-1): DAGVTQSPTHLIKTRGQQVTLRCSPISGHKSVSWYQQVLGQGPQFIFQYYEKEERGRGNFPDRFSARQFPNYSSELNVNALLLGDSALYLCASSFYDRRNTEAFFGQGTRLTVV.

This clonotype was detected ten times or more. This chain connects TRBV20-1 to TRBJ2-1; D ambiguous. The length of the CDR3 is 15 residues. V lost 0 bases to trimming and J lost 3 bases, with 12 bases between them. CDR1 is DFQATT, CDR2 SNEGSKA, per germline (reference sequence). The CDR3 DNA reads TGCAGTGCTAGAGAATGGCGGTCCGACTACAATGAGCAGTTCTTC. Protein: CSAREWRSDYNEQFF.

This rearrangement joins TRBV27 to TRBJ2-2; a possible D gene is TRBD1 (6 bases). The germline V gene encodes CDR1 MNHEY and CDR2 SMNVEV (reference sequence). With 3 bases removed from V and 4 bases from J, the gap between germline ends came to 15 bases. The CDR3 loop spans 16 amino acids. The chain's CDR3 is CASSFTGLSGTGELFF. CDR3 bases: TGTGCCAGCAGTTTTACAGGGCTCTCTGGCACCGGGGAGCTGTTTTTT.

V is TRBV18 and J is TRBJ2-5; unclear D gene. The germline V gene encodes CDR1 KGHSH and CDR2 LQKENI. Trimming cost V 1 base and J 1 base, with 4 bases left between them. The CDR3 length is 13 residues. CDR3 protein: CASSPLSQETQYF. The CDR3, as DNA: TGTGCCAGCTCACCACTTAGCCAAGAGACCCAGTACTTC.

This clonotype was recorded many times. The chain links TRBV5-1 to TRBJ1-3; D ambiguous. V shed 4 bases and J shed 4 bases, with 18 bases lying between them. Germline V lookup: CDR1 SGHRS, CDR2 YFSETQ. This CDR3 comprises 16 residues. CDR3 coding DNA: TGCGCCAGCAGCCTTACCGGGCCGATTGACGGAAACACCATATATTTT. This codes for CASSLTGPIDGNTIYF. The variable domain in full, completed from reference TRBV5-1 and TRBJ1-3, reads KAGVTQTPRYLIKTRGQQVTLSCSPISGHRSVSWYQQTPGQGLQFLFEYFSETQRNKGNFPGRFSGRQFSNSRSEMNVSTLELGDSALYLCASSLTGPIDGNTIYFGEGSWLTVV.

This clonotype turned up a few times. V and J are TRBV12-3 or TRBV12-4 and TRBJ1-6, with 7 bases fitting TRBD1. V trimming: 7 bases; J trimming: 0 bases; junction bases outside the gene matches: 6. The length of the CDR3 is 16 residues. As DNA, the CDR3 is TGTGCCAGCACCCAGGGGGTACGCTCCTATAATTCACCCCTCCACTTT. This gives the protein CASTQGVRSYNSPLHF.

This clonotype appeared a few times. The chain is built from TRBV6-5 and TRBJ1-1; no clear D gene. The CDR3 spans 15 residues. The V gene's germline CDR1 is MNHEY and CDR2 SVGAGI. Trimming removed 5 bases from V and 1 base from J, with 14 bases in between. The CDR3 DNA follows: TGTGCCAGCAGTGTGACGGGGTACGGGAACACTGAAGCTTTCTTT. Protein: CASSVTGYGNTEAFF.